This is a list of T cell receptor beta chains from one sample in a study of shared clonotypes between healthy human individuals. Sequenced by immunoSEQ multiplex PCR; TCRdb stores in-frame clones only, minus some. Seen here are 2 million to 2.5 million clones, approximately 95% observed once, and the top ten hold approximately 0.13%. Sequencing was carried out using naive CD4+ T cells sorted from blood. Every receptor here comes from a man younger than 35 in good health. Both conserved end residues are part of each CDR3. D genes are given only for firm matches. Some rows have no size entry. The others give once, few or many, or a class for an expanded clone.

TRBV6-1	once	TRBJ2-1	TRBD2	TGTGCCAGCAGCCAATGGGCTAGCGGGAACAATGAGCAGTTCTTC	CASSQWASGNNEQFF
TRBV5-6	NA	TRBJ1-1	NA	TGTGCCAGCAGCTTTGCGGGAATCCTGAACACTGAAGCTTTCTTT	CASSFAGILNTEAFF
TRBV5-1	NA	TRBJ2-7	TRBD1	TGCGCCACCGCGACAGGGGCTTCATCCTACGAGCAGTACTTC	CATATGASSYEQYF
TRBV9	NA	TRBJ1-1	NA	TGTGCCAGCAGCGTAGTATCGGGAGGCACTGAAGCTTTCTTT	CASSVVSGGTEAFF
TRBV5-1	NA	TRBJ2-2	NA	TGCGCCAGCAGCCTAAGGCCCACCGGGGAGCTGTTTTTT	CASSLRPTGELFF
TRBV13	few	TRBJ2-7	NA	TGTGCCAGCAGCTGGAGCTCCTACGAGCAGTACTTC	CASSWSSYEQYF
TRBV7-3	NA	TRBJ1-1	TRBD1	TGTGCCAGCAGCTTGGGACAGCTGAACACTGAAGCTTTCTTT	CASSLGQLNTEAFF
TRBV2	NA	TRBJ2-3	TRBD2	TGTGCCAGCAGTGGCTCTAGCGGAAGCACAGATACGCAGTATTTT	CASSGSSGSTDTQYF
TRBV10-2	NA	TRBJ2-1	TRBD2	TGCGCCAGCAGTGATCTTGACGGGAGGTCCAATGAGCAGTTCTTC	CASSDLDGRSNEQFF
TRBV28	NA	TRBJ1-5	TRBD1	TGTGCCAGTTACGGACAGGGATTAGCAGGGCAGCCCCAGCATTTT	CASYGQGLAGQPQHF
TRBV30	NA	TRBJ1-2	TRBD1	TGTGCCTGGAGTGTAAGGGACAGCTATGGCTACACCTTC	CAWSVRDSYGYTF
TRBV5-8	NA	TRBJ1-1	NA	TGTGCCAGCAGCGCGTGGGTGAACACTGAAGCTTTCTTT	CASSAWVNTEAFF
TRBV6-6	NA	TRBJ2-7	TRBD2	TGTGCCAGCGAAGGGAGGACTAGCGAGCAGTACTTC	CASEGRTSEQYF
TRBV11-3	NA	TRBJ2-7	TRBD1	TGTGCCAGCAGCTTAGGCGGACAGGGGTTTTACGAGCAGTACTTC	CASSLGGQGFYEQYF
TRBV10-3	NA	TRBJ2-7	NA	TGTGCCATCGGAAAGGAGAGGAGTGGCGAGCAGTACTTC	CAIGKERSGEQYF
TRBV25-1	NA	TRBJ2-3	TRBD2	TGTGCCAGCAGTGTTTTCCTAGCGGGGGGCACAGATACGCAGTATTTT	CASSVFLAGGTDTQYF
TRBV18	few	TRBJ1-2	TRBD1	TGTGCCAGCTCTCCTGGACAGGGAACTTACTATGGCTACACCTTC	CASSPGQGTYYGYTF
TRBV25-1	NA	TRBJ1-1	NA	TGTGCCAGCAGTCAGGGGCAGGGGACTGAAGCTTTCTTT	CASSQGQGTEAFF
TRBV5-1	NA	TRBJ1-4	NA	TGCGCCAGCAGCTGGGGGACGGCTAATGAAAAACTGTTTTTT	CASSWGTANEKLFF
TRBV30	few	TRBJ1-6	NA	TGTGCCTGGATTCCCGGGACGGGTGACAATTCACCCCTCCACTTT	CAWIPGTGDNSPLHF
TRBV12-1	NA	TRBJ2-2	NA	TGTGCCAGCACCGGGACTGGGGGGCTTACCGGGGAGCTGTTTTTT	CASTGTGGLTGELFF
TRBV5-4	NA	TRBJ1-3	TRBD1	TGTGCCAGCAGCCTAGGGACAGCGACTGGAAACACCATATATTTT	CASSLGTATGNTIYF
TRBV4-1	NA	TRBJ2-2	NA	TGCGCCAGCAGCCCAGAAGGCACAGCGAACACCGGGGAGCTGTTTTTT	CASSPEGTANTGELFF
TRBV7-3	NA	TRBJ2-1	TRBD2	TGTGCCAGCAGCCCCACGGGGGGTCCCTACAATGAGCAGTTCTTC	CASSPTGGPYNEQFF
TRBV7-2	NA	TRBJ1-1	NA	TGTGCCAGCAGCCCCCAGGCACTGAACACTGAAGCTTTCTTT	CASSPQALNTEAFF
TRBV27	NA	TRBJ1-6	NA	TGTGCCAGCAGACCCTACAGGGCTGATAATTCACCCCTCCACTTT	CASRPYRADNSPLHF
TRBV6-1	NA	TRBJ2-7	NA	TGTGCCAGCAGTGAAGACGGGCGTTGGGAGCAGTACTTC	CASSEDGRWEQYF
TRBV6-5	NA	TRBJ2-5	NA	TGTGCCAGCAGCCGTACGGGACAAGAGACCCAGTACTTC	CASSRTGQETQYF
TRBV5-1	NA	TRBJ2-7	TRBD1	TGCGCCAGCAGTACTACGACAGGGGGCTACGAGCAGTACTTC	CASSTTTGGYEQYF
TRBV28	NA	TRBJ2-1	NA	TGTGCCAGCGCCGGCAGGAACCACAATGAGCAGTTCTTC	CASAGRNHNEQFF
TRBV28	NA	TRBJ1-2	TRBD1	TGTGCCAGCAGAACCGGGACAGGGGATGGCTACACCTTC	CASRTGTGDGYTF
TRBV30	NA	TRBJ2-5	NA	TGTGCCTGGGCCTTAGGATATCTAGCCGGACAAGAGACCCAGTACTTC	CAWALGYLAGQETQYF
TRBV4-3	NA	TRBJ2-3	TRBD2	TGCGCCAGCAGCCCAGAATCAGCGGGAGGGGCCTCGCAGTATTTT	CASSPESAGGASQYF
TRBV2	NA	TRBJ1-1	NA	TGTGCCAGCAGTGTAGGGGTAACTGAAGCTTTCTTT	CASSVGVTEAFF
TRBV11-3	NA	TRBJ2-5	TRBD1	TGTGCCAGCAGCGCTGGACAGGGAGGTCTCCAAGAGACCCAGTACTTC	CASSAGQGGLQETQYF
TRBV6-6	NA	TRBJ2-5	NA	TGTGCCACCCAGACCCCGGTACTGGAGACCCAGTACTTC	CATQTPVLETQYF
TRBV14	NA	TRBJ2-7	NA	TGTGCCAGCAGCCCGAGAGGGATCGGCGAGCAGTACTTC	CASSPRGIGEQYF
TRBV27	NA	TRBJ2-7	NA	TGTGCCAGCAGCCTCAGGGTATGGGACGAGCAGTACTTC	CASSLRVWDEQYF
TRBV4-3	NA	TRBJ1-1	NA	TGCGCCAGCAGCCATGTTGCCGCAGGGACATCTGGCGCTGAAGCTTTCTTT	CASSHVAAGTSGAEAFF
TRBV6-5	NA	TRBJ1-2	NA	TGTGCCAGCAGTACAGGTTTTTCTAACTATGGCTACACCTTC	CASSTGFSNYGYTF
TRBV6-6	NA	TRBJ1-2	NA	TGTGCCAGCAATGTTGGGAGGACCTTTTATGGCTACACCTTC	CASNVGRTFYGYTF
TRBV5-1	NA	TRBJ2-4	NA	TGCGCCAGCAGCTTGGAGATGGGCCTAGCCGGATTCCAGTACTTC	CASSLEMGLAGFQYF
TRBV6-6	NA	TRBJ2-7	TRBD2	TGTGCCAGCAGCGGGACTAGCGGGGCCTACGAGCAGTACTTC	CASSGTSGAYEQYF
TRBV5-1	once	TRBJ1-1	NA	TGCGCCAGCAGCGTGACAGTGAACACTGAAGCTTTCTTT	CASSVTVNTEAFF
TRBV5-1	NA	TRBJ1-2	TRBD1	TGCGCCAGCAGCTTGGCAGGGGGCTCTGAAGGCTACACCTTC	CASSLAGGSEGYTF
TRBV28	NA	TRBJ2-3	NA	TGTGCCGGTAGTCCCTCCCCCACAGATACGCAGTATTTT	CAGSPSPTDTQYF
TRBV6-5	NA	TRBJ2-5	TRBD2	TGTGCCAGCAGTTACGGGCTAGCGGGGGTGGAGACCCAGTACTTC	CASSYGLAGVETQYF
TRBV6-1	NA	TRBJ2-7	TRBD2	TGTGCCAGCAGTGCCAAGGGAACGCGGGAGGGCCGAGGGTACGAGCAGTACTTC	CASSAKGTREGRGYEQYF
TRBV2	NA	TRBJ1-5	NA	TGTGCCAGCAGCCGAGGACGTCTAGGTCAGCCCCAGCATTTT	CASSRGRLGQPQHF
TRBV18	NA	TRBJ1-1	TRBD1	TGTGCCAGCTCAACACAGGGGGCTTCCATGAACACTGAAGCTTTCTTT	CASSTQGASMNTEAFF
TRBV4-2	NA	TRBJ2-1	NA	TGTGCCAGCAGCCAAGATTCAACAGGCACTTCTGGGAATGAGCAGTTCTTC	CASSQDSTGTSGNEQFF
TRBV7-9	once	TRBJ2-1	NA	TGTGCCAGCAGCTTAAGCCAGGGGCCCTACAATGAGCAGTTCTTC	CASSLSQGPYNEQFF
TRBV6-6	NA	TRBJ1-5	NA	TGTGCCAGCCGGACGGGCGATCAGCCCCAGCATTTT	CASRTGDQPQHF
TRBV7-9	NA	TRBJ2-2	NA	TGTGCCAGCAGCTCACAGGGCACCGGGGAGCTGTTTTTT	CASSSQGTGELFF
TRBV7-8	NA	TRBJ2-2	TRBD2	TGTGCCAGCAGCCCCGGACTAGCGGGAGACGTTTACACCGGGGAGCTGTTTTTT	CASSPGLAGDVYTGELFF
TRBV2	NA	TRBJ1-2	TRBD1	TGTGCCAGCAGTGCTTACACAGGGGTCGGCTATGGCTACACCTTC	CASSAYTGVGYGYTF
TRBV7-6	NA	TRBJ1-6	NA	TGTGCCAGCAGCCCGTTTGGGCCCAAAAGGGATTCACCCCTCCACTTT	CASSPFGPKRDSPLHF
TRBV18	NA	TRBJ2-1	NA	TGTGCCAGCTCACCACCTACCAGGGCGCGCAATGAGCAGTTCTTC	CASSPPTRARNEQFF
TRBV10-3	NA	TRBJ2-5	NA	TGTGCCATCAGTGAAGGGGCGGGCCAAGAGACCCAGTACTTC	CAISEGAGQETQYF
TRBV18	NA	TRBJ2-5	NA	TGTGCCAGCTCACAAAACGAGGTGGTCCGGGAGACCCAGTACTTC	CASSQNEVVRETQYF